The 18 T cell receptor beta chains below come from one sample, sequenced in a study of T cell repertoires in cytomegalovirus infection. The antigens of these receptors remain unknown. TCRdb passed the reads through MiXCR, listing each CDR3 protein once. The sample holds around 71,000 distinct CDR3 sequences, roughly 39% seen once. The sequenced sample was CD8+ T cells from cultured PBMCs, obtained from culture after CMV antigen stimulation. The receptors shown here come from a human donor in good health (CMV status not recorded). Some clones in this sample may be carry-over from other donors' samples.

In its sample, this clonotype was seen once. V and J are TRBV6-6 and TRBJ2-1; possible D gene TRBD1, 5 bases. The V gene's germline CDR1 is MNHNY and CDR2 SVGAGI (reference sequence). V was pared by 2 bases and J by 5 bases, with 10 bases between. The CDR3 runs to 14 residues. The CDR3 DNA follows: TGTGCCAGCAGTTACAGGTCCAGGGACAATGAGCAGTTCTTC. Translation: CASSYRSRDNEQFF.

A few counts support this clonotype. The chain employs TRBV27 and TRBJ1-3, with TRBD1 matching over 7 bases. The CDR3 consists of 15 residues. Trimming at V came to 4 bases and at J to 8 bases, leaving 11 bases not matched to a gene. Germline CDR1 MNHEY, CDR2 SMNVEV (reference sequence). CDR3: CASSSRQGNGDTIYF. Written as DNA, the CDR3 is TGTGCCAGCAGTTCTCGACAGGGAAACGGGGACACCATATATTTT.

This clonotype was picked up a small number of times. The chain uses TRBV4-1 and TRBJ2-3; the D is unclear. Germline CDR1 MGHRA, CDR2 YSYEKL. Trimming left V 0 bases short and J 2 bases short, with 6 bases between. CDR3 length: 14 amino acids. CDR3 DNA: TGCGCCAGCAGCCAAGATGTGGCCACAGATACGCAGTATTTT. Protein sequence: CASSQDVATDTQYF.

The chain combines TRBV7-8 with TRBJ2-1; 9 bases agree with TRBD2. This CDR3 has 14 residues. Trimming cost V 1 base and J 12 bases; bases outside gene matches: 7. CDR1 is SGHVS and CDR2 is FQNEAQ in the germline V gene. The CDR3 protein is CASSLEGSGGPQFF. The CDR3 bases are TGTGCCAGCAGCTTAGAGGGTAGCGGGGGCCCGCAGTTCTTC.

The chain combines TRBV4-1 with TRBJ1-1; D is ambiguous. Germline CDR1 reads MGHRA; CDR2 reads YSYEKL. The CDR3 has 17 amino acids. V gave up 0 bases and J gave up 1 base, with 15 bases separating them. The CDR3 DNA reads as TGCGCCAGCAGCCAAGATCCCGGGCCGCTGGCGAACACTGAAGCTTTCTTT. It translates to CASSQDPGPLANTEAFF.

This chain connects TRBV2 to TRBJ2-1, with D uncertain. V lost 9 bases and J 0 bases, leaving 12 bases between the germline ends. CDR1 and CDR2 (germline): SNHLY, FYNNEI. CDR3 length: 14 amino acids. The CDR3 here is CASRRLSSYNEQFF. The CDR3, as DNA: TGTGCCAGTAGACGCCTTAGCTCCTACAATGAGCAGTTCTTC.

The CDR3 DNA reads TGTGCCAGCAGCGCCAGGGGGGGGGAGCAGTACTTC. It yields the protein CASSARGGEQYF. The V call is TRBV7-4, the J call TRBJ2-7; either TRBD1 or TRBD2 may fit D (7 bases each). Germline loops: CDR1 SGHVT, CDR2 SQSDAQ. CDR3 length: 12 residues. Trimming took off 5 bases at V and 7 bases at J, with 12 bases between the two ends. The full variable domain, rest sourced from reference TRBV7-4 and TRBJ2-7, is GAGVSQSPRYKVAKRGRDVALRCDSISGHVTLYWYRQTLGQGSEVLTYSQSDAQRDKSGRPSGRFSAERPERSVSTLKIQRTEQGDSAVYLCASSARGGEQYFGPGTRLTVT.

This clonotype was detected many times. The CDR3 region has the DNA TGTGCCAGCAGCTTAGTAGGGACAGGGAAGCTCCTTATAAGCAATCAGCCCCAGCATTTT. It yields the protein CASSLVGTGKLLISNQPQHF. This chain connects TRBV7-2 to TRBJ1-5; 9 nucleotides line up with TRBD1. This CDR3 region has 20 residues. CDR1 is SGHTA, CDR2 FQGNSA, per germline. Trimming at V came to 1 base and at J to 1 base, leaving 14 bases not matched to a gene.

This clonotype occurred once. This chain's CDR3 is CASSQDQVGTNGYTF. DNA of the CDR3: TGCGCCAGCAGCCAAGATCAAGTGGGGACGAATGGCTACACCTTC. The V call is TRBV4-1, the J call TRBJ1-2, with D maybe TRBD1 (5 bases). The CDR3 sequence is 15 residues long. Germline CDR1 MGHRA, CDR2 YSYEKL. V was cut by 0 bases and J by 6 bases, with 14 bases left in between.

This chain uses TRBV12-3 or TRBV12-4 with TRBJ1-5; tentative D call: TRBD1 (5 bases). This CDR3 spans 16 amino acids. V lost 2 bases and J 7 bases, leaving 18 bases between the germline ends. CDR3: CASSLTGRATGQPQHF. CDR3 bases: TGTGCCAGCAGTTTAACGGGCAGGGCGACCGGGCAGCCCCAGCATTTT.

The chain carries TRBV4-3 and TRBJ1-4; D perhaps matches TRBD1 (5 bases). The CDR3 consists of 17 residues. Per the germline V gene, CDR1 is LGHNA and CDR2 is YSLEER. Between the trimmed V and J ends, which lost 0 bases and 0 bases, there was a span of 11 bases. CDR3 loop: CASSQEWGSATNEKLFF. The CDR3 DNA reads TGCGCCAGCAGCCAAGAATGGGGGTCCGCAACTAATGAAAAACTGTTTTTT.

CDR3 amino acids: CATRSSLQVTNEKLFF. The CDR3, as DNA: TGTGCCACCAGGTCAAGTTTACAGGTGACTAATGAAAAACTGTTTTTT. This chain links TRBV15 with TRBJ1-4, with a tentative D call TRBD1 (5 bases). The germline gives CDR1 LNHNV, CDR2 YYDKDF (reference sequence). The CDR3 has 16 amino acids. With 6 bases removed from V and 2 bases from J, the gap between germline ends came to 16 bases. Full variable domain (outside the CDR3, taken from reference TRBV15 and TRBJ1-4): DAMVIQNPRYQVTQFGKPVTLSCSQTLNHNVMYWYQQKSSQAPKLLFHYYDKDFNNEADTPDNFQSRRPNTSFCFLDIRSPGLGDTAMYLCATRSSLQVTNEKLFFGSGTQLSVL.

V and J are TRBV12-3 or TRBV12-4 and TRBJ1-2, with a weak D call TRBD1 (6 bases). The CDR3 is 15 amino acids. V gave up 8 bases and J gave up 0 bases, with 16 bases separating them. CDR3 residues: CASGLGGIANYGYTF. CDR3 in DNA: TGTGCCAGCGGACTAGGGGGGATCGCTAACTATGGCTACACCTTC.

This clonotype was counted once. This chain uses TRBV5-4 with TRBJ2-3; D gene unclear. The V and J ends lost 4 bases and 3 bases respectively, with 12 bases between them. The CDR3 contains 14 residues. CDR1 SGHNT and CDR2 YYREEE come from the germline V gene (reference sequence). This chain's CDR3 is CASSIDLGTDTQYF. The CDR3 DNA sequence: TGTGCCAGCAGCATAGACCTCGGGACAGATACGCAGTATTTT.

The rearrangement uses TRBV24-1 and TRBJ1-1, with TRBD1 identical over 7 bases. Per germline, CDR1 KGHDR and CDR2 SFDVKD. Trimming cost V 6 bases and J 5 bases; bases outside gene matches: 5. The CDR3 length is 13 residues. CDR3 coding DNA: TGTGCCACCAGTTCCCCAGGGGGGACTGAAGCTTTCTTT. The encoded protein is CATSSPGGTEAFF.

The table lists this clonotype with a few counts. The rearrangement links TRBV12-3 or TRBV12-4 to TRBJ2-7, with no clear D. The V and J ends lost 6 bases and 3 bases respectively, with 12 bases between them. The CDR3 covers 13 residues. CDR3 sequence reads: CASRPAPFYEQYF. CDR3 bases: TGTGCCAGCAGGCCCGCCCCCTTCTACGAGCAGTACTTC.

In this sample, this clonotype turned up a few times. The genes are TRBV2 and TRBJ2-7; tentatively, D is TRBD2 (6 bases). Germline assignment: CDR1 SNHLY and CDR2 FYNNEI. The CDR3 consists of 13 residues. Between the trimmed V and J ends, which lost 1 base and 4 bases, there was a span of 8 bases. The CDR3 DNA reads TGTGCCAGCAGTGAAGGAGGGAGGTACGAGCAGTACTTC. The encoded protein is CASSEGGRYEQYF.

The V call is TRBV27, the J call TRBJ2-2; D is uncertain. This CDR3 contains 12 residues. V was shortened by 5 bases and J by 7 bases, with 8 bases between the two germline ends. Germline V gene sequence: CDR1 MNHEY, CDR2 SMNVEV (reference sequence). This CDR3 reads CASSLPSGELFF. The DNA for the CDR3 is TGTGCCAGCAGTCTCCCCAGCGGGGAGCTGTTTTTT.